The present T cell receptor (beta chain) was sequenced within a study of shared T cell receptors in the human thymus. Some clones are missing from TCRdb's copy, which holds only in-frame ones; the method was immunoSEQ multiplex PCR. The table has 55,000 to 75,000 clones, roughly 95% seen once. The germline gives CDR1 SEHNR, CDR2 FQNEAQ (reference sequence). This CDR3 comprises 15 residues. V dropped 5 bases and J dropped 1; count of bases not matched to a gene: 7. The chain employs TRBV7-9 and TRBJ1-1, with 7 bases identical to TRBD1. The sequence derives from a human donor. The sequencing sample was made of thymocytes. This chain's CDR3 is CASSQRQGQNTEAFF. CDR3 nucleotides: TGTGCCAGCAGCCAGAGACAGGGTCAGAACACTGAAGCTTTCTTT.